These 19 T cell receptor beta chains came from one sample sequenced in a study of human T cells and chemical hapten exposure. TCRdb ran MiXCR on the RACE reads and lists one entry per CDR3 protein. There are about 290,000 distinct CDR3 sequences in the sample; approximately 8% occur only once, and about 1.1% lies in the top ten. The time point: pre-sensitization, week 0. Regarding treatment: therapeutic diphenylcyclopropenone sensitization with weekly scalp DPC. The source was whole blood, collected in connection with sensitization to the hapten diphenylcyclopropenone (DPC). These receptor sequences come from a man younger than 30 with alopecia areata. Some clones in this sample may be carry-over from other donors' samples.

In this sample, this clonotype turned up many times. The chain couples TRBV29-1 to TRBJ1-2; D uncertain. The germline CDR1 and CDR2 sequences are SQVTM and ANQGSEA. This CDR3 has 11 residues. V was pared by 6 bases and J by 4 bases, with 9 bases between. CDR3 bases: TGCAGCGTCGGAGAATTCTATGGCTACACCTTC. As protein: CSVGEFYGYTF.

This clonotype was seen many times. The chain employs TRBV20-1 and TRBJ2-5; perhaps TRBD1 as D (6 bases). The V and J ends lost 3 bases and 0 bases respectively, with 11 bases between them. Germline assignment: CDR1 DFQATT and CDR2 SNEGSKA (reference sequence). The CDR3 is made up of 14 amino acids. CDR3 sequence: CSARMGADQETQYF. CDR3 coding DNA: TGCAGTGCTAGGATGGGGGCAGACCAAGAGACCCAGTACTTC.

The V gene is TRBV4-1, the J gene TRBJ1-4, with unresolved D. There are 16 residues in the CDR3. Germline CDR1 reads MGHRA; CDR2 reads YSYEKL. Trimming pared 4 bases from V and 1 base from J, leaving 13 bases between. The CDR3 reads CASSPAPRQTNEKLFF. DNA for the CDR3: TGCGCCAGCAGCCCGGCCCCCCGGCAAACTAATGAAAAACTGTTTTTT.

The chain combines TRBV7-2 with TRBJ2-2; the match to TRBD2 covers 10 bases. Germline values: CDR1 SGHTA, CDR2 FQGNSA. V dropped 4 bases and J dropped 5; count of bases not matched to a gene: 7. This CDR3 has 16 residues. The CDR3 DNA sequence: TGTGCCAGCAGCTGGCCCGGGACTAGCGAAACCGGGGAGCTGTTTTTT. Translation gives CASSWPGTSETGELFF. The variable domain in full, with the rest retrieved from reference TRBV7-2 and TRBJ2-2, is GAGVSQSPSNKVTEKGKDVELRCDPISGHTALYWYRQSLGQGLEFLIYFQGNSAPDKSGLPSDRFSAERTGGSVSTLTIQRTQQEDSAVYLCASSWPGTSETGELFFGEGSRLTVL.

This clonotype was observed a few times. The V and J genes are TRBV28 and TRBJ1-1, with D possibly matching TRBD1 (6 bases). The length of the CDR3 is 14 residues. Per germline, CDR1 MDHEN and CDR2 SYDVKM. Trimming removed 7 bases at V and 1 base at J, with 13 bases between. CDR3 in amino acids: CASNWDISNTEAFF. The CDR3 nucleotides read TGTGCCAGCAATTGGGACATTTCGAACACTGAAGCTTTCTTT.

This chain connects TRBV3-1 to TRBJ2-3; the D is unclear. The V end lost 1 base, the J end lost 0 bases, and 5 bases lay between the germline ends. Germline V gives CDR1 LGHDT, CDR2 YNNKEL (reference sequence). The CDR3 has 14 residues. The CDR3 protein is CASSQAPSTDTQYF. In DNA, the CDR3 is TGTGCCAGCAGCCAAGCTCCTAGCACAGATACGCAGTATTTT.

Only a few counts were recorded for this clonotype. The CDR3 DNA reads TGTGCCAGCAAGGGGAGGGCTAATGAAAAACTGTTTTTT. Encoded protein: CASKGRANEKLFF. The chain is built from TRBV6-5 and TRBJ1-4; a possible D gene is TRBD1 (5 bases). This CDR3 has 13 amino acids. Germline loops: CDR1 MNHEY, CDR2 SVGAGI. V lost 7 bases to trimming and J lost 3 bases, with 9 bases between them.

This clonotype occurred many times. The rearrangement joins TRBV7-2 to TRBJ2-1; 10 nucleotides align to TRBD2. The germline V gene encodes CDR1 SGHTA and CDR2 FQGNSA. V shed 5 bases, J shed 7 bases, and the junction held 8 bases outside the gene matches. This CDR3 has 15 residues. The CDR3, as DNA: TGTGCCAGCAGCCCCAGCGGGGGGGCAAGGAATGAGCAGTTCTTC. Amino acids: CASSPSGGARNEQFF.

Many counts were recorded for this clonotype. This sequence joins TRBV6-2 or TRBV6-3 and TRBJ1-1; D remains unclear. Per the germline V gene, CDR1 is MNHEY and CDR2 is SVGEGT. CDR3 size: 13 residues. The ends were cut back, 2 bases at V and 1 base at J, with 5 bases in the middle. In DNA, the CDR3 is TGTGCCAGCAGTTACAGGAGGAACACTGAAGCTTTCTTT. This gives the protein CASSYRRNTEAFF.

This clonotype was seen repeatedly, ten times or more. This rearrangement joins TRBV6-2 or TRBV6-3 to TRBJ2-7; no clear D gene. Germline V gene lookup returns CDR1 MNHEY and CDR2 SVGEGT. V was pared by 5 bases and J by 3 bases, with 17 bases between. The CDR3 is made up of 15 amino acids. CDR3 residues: CASSDRAELIYEQYF. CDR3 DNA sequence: TGTGCCAGCAGTGACCGGGCGGAGCTAATCTACGAGCAGTACTTC.

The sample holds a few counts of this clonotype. The DNA of the CDR3 is TGTGCCAGCAGCTTACTTGAGAGTAGGAAACGCTATAATTCACCCCTCCACTTT. Amino acid sequence: CASSLLESRKRYNSPLHF. The chain couples TRBV7-8 to TRBJ1-6; D remains unclear. The CDR3 covers 18 residues. From germline, CDR1 is SGHVS and CDR2 FQNEAQ. Trimming took 2 bases from V and 3 from J, leaving 17 bases between them.

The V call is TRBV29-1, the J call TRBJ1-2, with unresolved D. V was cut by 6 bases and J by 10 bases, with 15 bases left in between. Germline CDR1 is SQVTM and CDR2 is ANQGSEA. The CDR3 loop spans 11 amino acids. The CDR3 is CSVAPYLDYTF. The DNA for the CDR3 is TGCAGCGTGGCCCCCTACCTTGACTACACCTTC.

The DNA for the CDR3 is TGTGCCAGCAGCTTTTGGGGGCGGAAGAACACTGAAGCTTTCTTT. Protein sequence: CASSFWGRKNTEAFF. The rearrangement joins TRBV7-9 to TRBJ1-1; the D gene is possibly TRBD1 (6 bases). Germline V CDR1 and CDR2: SEHNR, FQNEAQ (reference sequence). The germline V and J ends were trimmed by 3 bases and 1 base, with 12 bases remaining between them. The CDR3 has 15 amino acids.

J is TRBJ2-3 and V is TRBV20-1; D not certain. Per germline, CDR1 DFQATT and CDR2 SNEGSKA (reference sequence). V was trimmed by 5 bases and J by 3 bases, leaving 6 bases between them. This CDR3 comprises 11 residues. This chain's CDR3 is CSAYRTDTQYF. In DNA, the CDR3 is TGCAGTGCTTATAGGACAGATACGCAGTATTTT.

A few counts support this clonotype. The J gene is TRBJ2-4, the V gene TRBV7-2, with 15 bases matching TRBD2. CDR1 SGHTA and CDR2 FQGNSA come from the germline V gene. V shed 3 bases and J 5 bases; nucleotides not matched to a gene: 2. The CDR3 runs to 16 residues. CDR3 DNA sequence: TGTGCCAGCAGCTTGGGACTAGCGGGGGGCCAAAACATTCAGTACTTC. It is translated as CASSLGLAGGQNIQYF. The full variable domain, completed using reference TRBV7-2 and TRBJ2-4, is GAGVSQSPSNKVTEKGKDVELRCDPISGHTALYWYRQSLGQGLEFLIYFQGNSAPDKSGLPSDRFSAERTGGSVSTLTIQRTQQEDSAVYLCASSLGLAGGQNIQYFGAGTRLSVL.

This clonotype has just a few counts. CDR3 sequence reads: CASSLSAGPGYNEQFF. The CDR3, as DNA: TGTGCCAGCAGCTTATCGGCCGGGCCGGGCTACAATGAGCAGTTCTTC. The chain is built from TRBV7-2 and TRBJ2-1; D gene uncertain. Trimming shortened V by 2 bases and J by 3 bases, and 14 bases separated the two germline ends. CDR3 length: 16 amino acids. CDR1 and CDR2 (germline): SGHTA, FQGNSA.

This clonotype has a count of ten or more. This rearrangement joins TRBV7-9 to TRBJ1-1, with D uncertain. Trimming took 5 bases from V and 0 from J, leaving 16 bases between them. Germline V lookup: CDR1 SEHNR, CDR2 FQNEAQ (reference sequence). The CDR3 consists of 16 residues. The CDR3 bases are TGTGCCAGCAGCCTCCCTCCGGGGAATATGAACACTGAAGCTTTCTTT. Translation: CASSLPPGNMNTEAFF.

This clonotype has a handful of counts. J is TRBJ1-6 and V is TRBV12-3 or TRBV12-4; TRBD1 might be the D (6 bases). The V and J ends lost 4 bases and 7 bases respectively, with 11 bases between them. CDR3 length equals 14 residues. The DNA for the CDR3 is TGTGCCAGCAGTTCACAGGGTCAGAATTCACCCCTCCACTTT. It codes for CASSSQGQNSPLHF.

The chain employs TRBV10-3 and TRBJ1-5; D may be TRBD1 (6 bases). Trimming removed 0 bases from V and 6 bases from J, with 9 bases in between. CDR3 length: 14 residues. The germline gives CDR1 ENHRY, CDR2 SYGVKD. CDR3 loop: CAISESVRGQPQHF. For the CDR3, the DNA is TGTGCCATCAGTGAGTCCGTCAGGGGTCAGCCCCAGCATTTT.